This passage covers 19 T cell receptor beta chains from one sample sequenced in a study of immune cell composition in non-small cell lung cancer. Generated by immunoSEQ multiplex PCR, the TCRdb table keeps only in-frame clones and is missing some. The table shows about 4,000 clones, with less than 80% occurring only once. Sequenced material: lung tumor tissue. These receptors were collected from a human donor with non-small cell lung cancer.

This clone was picked up a small number of times. The chain uses TRBV18 and TRBJ1-2, with D unclear. Germline V gives CDR1 KGHSH, CDR2 LQKENI. This CDR3 spans 14 amino acids. Between the trimmed V and J ends, which lost 4 bases and 4 bases, there was a span of 13 bases. The CDR3 nucleotides read TGTGCCAGCTCACTCCCGACGGAGACCTATGGCTACACCTTC. Translated: CASSLPTETYGYTF.

For the CDR3, the DNA is TGTGCCATCAGTGAGTCTCCAGATGCAGGGGCCAACGTCCTGACTTTC. Amino acid sequence: CAISESPDAGANVLTF. This sequence joins TRBV10-3 and TRBJ2-6, with D uncertain. Trimming left V 0 bases short and J 4 bases short, with 10 bases between. Germline V lookup: CDR1 ENHRY, CDR2 SYGVKD. The CDR3 spans 16 residues.

The V call is TRBV5-1, the J call TRBJ2-3, with D perhaps TRBD1 (6 bases). CDR1 and CDR2 (germline): SGHRS, YFSETQ. V lost 2 bases to trimming and J lost 0 bases, with 10 bases between them. The CDR3 spans 15 residues. The CDR3 DNA reads TGCGCCAGCAGCTTAGAGGACAGTAGCACAGATACGCAGTATTTT. It encodes CASSLEDSSTDTQYF.

The chain joins TRBV6-1 to TRBJ2-2; 10 nucleotides match TRBD1. In germline, CDR1 is MNHNS, CDR2 SASEGT. J lost 4 bases, V lost 9 bases, and 5 bases had no gene match. The CDR3 runs to 14 residues. In DNA form, the CDR3 reads TGTGCCAGGGGGGACAGGGGAGTCACCGGGGAGCTGTTTTTT. Translating gives CARGDRGVTGELFF.

The rearrangement joins TRBV27 to TRBJ2-3, with TRBD1 identical over 9 bases. With 5 bases clipped from V and 3 bases from J, the junction kept 9 bases outside the gene matches. The germline gives CDR1 MNHEY, CDR2 SMNVEV (reference sequence). The CDR3 runs 16 residues. CDR3 residues: CASSRRTGERTDTQYF. CDR3 DNA: TGTGCCAGCAGTAGGCGGACAGGGGAAAGGACAGATACGCAGTATTTT.

This chain links TRBV18 with TRBJ2-2; D gene uncertain. Germline-derived CDR1 and CDR2 are KGHSH and LQKENI. Deletions cut 3 bases from V and 5 bases from J, with 10 bases between. The CDR3 sequence is 14 residues long. The CDR3, as DNA: TGTGCCAGCTCACCCCCCATCGGGACCGGGGAGCTGTTTTTT. Translated: CASSPPIGTGELFF.

This clone showed up just a few times. This chain joins TRBV7-6 and TRBJ2-7; D possibly corresponds to TRBD2 (6 bases). CDR1 and CDR2 (germline): SGHVS, FNYEAQ. Deletions cut 5 bases from V and 3 bases from J, with 17 bases between. This CDR3 spans 15 amino acids. Written as DNA, the CDR3 is TGTGCCAGCAGCCAGTCTACAGGAGGGAACTACGAGCAGTACTTC. Its translation: CASSQSTGGNYEQYF.

The gene calls are TRBV10-3 and TRBJ1-2, with a possible D match to TRBD1 (5 bases). The V gene's germline CDR1 is ENHRY and CDR2 SYGVKD. This CDR3 spans 14 amino acids. V was shortened by 0 bases and J by 7 bases, with 12 bases between the two germline ends. Here the CDR3 DNA reads TGTGCCATCAGTGAGTCTCGGGGGGGTGTTGGCTACACCTTC. Its translation: CAISESRGGVGYTF.

V and J are TRBV7-6 and TRBJ2-1, with 8 positions matching TRBD1. Germline values: CDR1 SGHVS, CDR2 FNYEAQ. The CDR3 has 15 amino acids. V lost 5 bases and J lost 6; bases outside the gene matches: 9. The CDR3 sequence is CASSPGQVAGNEQFF. CDR3 DNA sequence: TGTGCCAGCAGCCCGGGACAGGTCGCGGGCAATGAGCAGTTCTTC.

This clone was observed a single time. The junction departs from the called germline gene at one end, perhaps through a read error. This rearrangement joins TRBV27 to TRBJ2-7; D unclear. Germline V gene data show CDR1 as MNHEY and CDR2 as SMNVEV (reference sequence). This CDR3 contains 14 residues. CDR3 DNA sequence: TGTGCCAGCAGTTCAGGCCCCTTAGGATACGGGCAGTACTTC. Translating it yields CASSSGPLGYGQYF.

This clone was detected a few times. The chain uses TRBV19 and TRBJ2-7; TRBD1 aligns across 8 bases. This CDR3 is 13 amino acids long. V lost 5 bases, J lost 3 bases, and 3 bases stayed unmatched. CDR1 and CDR2 (germline): LNHDA, SQIVND (reference sequence). The CDR3 loop reads CASSLGQGYEQYF. CDR3 sequence (DNA): TGTGCCAGTAGTCTCGGACAGGGCTACGAGCAGTACTTC. Looking up the rest from reference TRBV19 and TRBJ2-7 gives the full variable domain: DGGITQSPKYLFRKEGQNVTLSCEQNLNHDAMYWYRQDPGQGLRLIYYSQIVNDFQKGDIAEGYSVSREKKESFPLTVTSAQKNPTAFYLCASSLGQGYEQYFGPGTRLTVT.

CDR3 in DNA: TGTGCCAGCCAGCCTGACAGGTCCCAAGAGACCCAGTACTTC. Translation: CASQPDRSQETQYF. V is TRBV2 and J is TRBJ2-5; D might be TRBD1 (6 bases). The germline V and J ends were trimmed by 8 bases and 1 base, with 14 bases remaining between them. Germline values: CDR1 SNHLY, CDR2 FYNNEI. The CDR3 length is 14 residues. The full variable domain, its missing parts supplied by reference TRBV2 and TRBJ2-5, is EPEVTQTPSHQVTQMGQEVILRCVPISNHLYFYWYRQILGQKVEFLVSFYNNEISEKSEIFDDQFSVERPDGSNFTLKIRSTKLEDSAMYFCASQPDRSQETQYFGPGTRLLVL.

The V and J genes are TRBV14 and TRBJ2-3; maybe TRBD2 (6 bases). V gave up 1 base and J gave up 4 bases, with 9 bases separating them. CDR1 and CDR2 from the germline V gene are SGHDN and FVKESK. The length of the CDR3 is 14 residues. The CDR3 DNA reads as TGTGCCAGCAGCCAAGCGGGAGCACCAGATACGCAGTATTTT. This codes for CASSQAGAPDTQYF.

V and J are TRBV5-1 and TRBJ2-6; TRBD1 might be the D (6 bases). V lost 4 bases to trimming and J lost 1 base, with 9 bases between them. From germline, CDR1 is SGHRS and CDR2 YFSETQ. The CDR3 has 15 residues. CDR3 nucleotides: TGCGCCAGCAGCCAAGGGGGTTCTGGGGCCAACGTCCTGACTTTC. Its protein product is CASSQGGSGANVLTF.

The chain joins TRBV11-3 to TRBJ2-1; 10 positions match TRBD1. V dropped 5 bases and J dropped 6; count of bases not matched to a gene: 7. Germline V gene sequence: CDR1 SGHNT, CDR2 YENEEA. The CDR3 spans 15 residues. CDR3 protein: CASSQGTGVFNEQFF. CDR3 DNA: TGTGCCAGCAGCCAAGGGACAGGGGTTTTCAATGAGCAGTTCTTC.

The rearrangement joins TRBV10-3 to TRBJ1-5; D call uncertain. V gave up 6 bases and J gave up 3 bases, with 9 bases separating them. The germline gives CDR1 ENHRY, CDR2 SYGVKD. The CDR3 contains 13 residues. CDR3 residues: CAIRRQDNQPQHF. The CDR3 DNA reads TGTGCCATCAGGCGACAAGACAATCAGCCCCAGCATTTT.

The chain combines TRBV7-2 with TRBJ2-2; TRBD2 matches at 8 bases. V lost 4 bases, J lost 4 bases, and 2 bases stayed unmatched. The CDR3 is made up of 14 amino acids. Germline-derived CDR1 and CDR2 are SGHTA and FQGNSA. The CDR3 is CASSSAGGTGELFF. CDR3 DNA sequence: TGTGCCAGCAGCTCCGCGGGGGGCACCGGGGAGCTGTTTTTT.

The rearrangement links TRBV27 to TRBJ2-7, with D possibly TRBD1 on 7 matching bases. Trimming left V 3 bases short and J 5 bases short, with 11 bases between. Germline CDR1 is MNHEY and CDR2 is SMNVEV (reference sequence). The CDR3 totals 13 residues. The CDR3 here is CASSFVRGDEQYF. The CDR3 bases are TGTGCCAGCAGTTTCGTCAGGGGGGACGAGCAGTACTTC.

This clone was counted only a few times. The chain is built from TRBV10-1 and TRBJ2-1, with a weak D call TRBD2 (6 bases). CDR1 WNHNN and CDR2 SYGVQD come from the germline V gene (reference sequence). Trimming took off 6 bases at V and 12 bases at J, with 12 bases between the two ends. The CDR3 is 11 residues long. CDR3 in amino acids: CASSPGGAQFF. CDR3 nucleotides: TGCGCCAGCAGCCCTGGCGGGGCGCAGTTCTTC.